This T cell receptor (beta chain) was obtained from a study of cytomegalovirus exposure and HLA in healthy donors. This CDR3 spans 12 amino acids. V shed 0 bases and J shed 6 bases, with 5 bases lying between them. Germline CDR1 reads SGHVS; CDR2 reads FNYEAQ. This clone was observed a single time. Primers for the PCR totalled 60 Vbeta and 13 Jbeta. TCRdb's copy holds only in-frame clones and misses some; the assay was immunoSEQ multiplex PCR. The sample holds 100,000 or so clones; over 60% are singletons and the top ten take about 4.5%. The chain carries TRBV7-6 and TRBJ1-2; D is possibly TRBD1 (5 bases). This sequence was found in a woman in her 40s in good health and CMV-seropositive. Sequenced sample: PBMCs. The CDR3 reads CASSLAGDGYTF. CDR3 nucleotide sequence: TGTGCCAGCAGCTTAGCAGGGGATGGCTACACCTTC. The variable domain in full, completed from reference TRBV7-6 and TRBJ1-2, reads GAGVSQSPRYKVTKRGQDVALRCDPISGHVSLYWYRQALGQGPEFLTYFNYEAQQDKSGLPNDRFSAERPEGSISTLTIQRTEQRDSAMYRCASSLAGDGYTFGSGTRLTVV.